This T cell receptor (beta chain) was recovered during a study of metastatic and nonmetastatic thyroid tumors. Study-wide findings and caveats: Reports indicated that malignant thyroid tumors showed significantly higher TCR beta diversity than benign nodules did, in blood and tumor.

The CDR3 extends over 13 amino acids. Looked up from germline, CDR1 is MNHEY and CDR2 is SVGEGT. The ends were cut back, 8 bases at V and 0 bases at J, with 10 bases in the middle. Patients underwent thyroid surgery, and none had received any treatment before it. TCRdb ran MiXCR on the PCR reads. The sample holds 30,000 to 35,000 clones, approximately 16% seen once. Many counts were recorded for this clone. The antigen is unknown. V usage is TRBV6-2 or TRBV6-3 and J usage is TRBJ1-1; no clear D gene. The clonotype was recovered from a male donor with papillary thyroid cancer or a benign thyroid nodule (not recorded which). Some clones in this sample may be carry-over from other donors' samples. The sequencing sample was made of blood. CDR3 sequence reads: CASCPWMNTEAFF. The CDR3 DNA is TGTGCCAGCTGCCCTTGGATGAACACTGAAGCTTTCTTT.